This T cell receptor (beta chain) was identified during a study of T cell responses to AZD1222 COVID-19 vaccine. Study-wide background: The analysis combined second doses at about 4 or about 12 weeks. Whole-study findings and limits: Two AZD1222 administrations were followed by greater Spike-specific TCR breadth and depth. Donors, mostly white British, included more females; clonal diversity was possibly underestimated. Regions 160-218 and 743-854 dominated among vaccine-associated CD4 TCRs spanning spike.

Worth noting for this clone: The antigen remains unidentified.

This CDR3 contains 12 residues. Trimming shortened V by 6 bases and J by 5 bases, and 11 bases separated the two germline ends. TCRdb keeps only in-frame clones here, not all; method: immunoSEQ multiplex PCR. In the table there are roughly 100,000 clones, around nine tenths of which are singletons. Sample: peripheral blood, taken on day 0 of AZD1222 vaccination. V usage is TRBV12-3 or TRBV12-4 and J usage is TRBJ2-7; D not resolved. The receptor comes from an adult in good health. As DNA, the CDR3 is TGTGCCAGCAGCCGCCGGGCCGACGAGCAGTACTTC. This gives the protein CASSRRADEQYF.